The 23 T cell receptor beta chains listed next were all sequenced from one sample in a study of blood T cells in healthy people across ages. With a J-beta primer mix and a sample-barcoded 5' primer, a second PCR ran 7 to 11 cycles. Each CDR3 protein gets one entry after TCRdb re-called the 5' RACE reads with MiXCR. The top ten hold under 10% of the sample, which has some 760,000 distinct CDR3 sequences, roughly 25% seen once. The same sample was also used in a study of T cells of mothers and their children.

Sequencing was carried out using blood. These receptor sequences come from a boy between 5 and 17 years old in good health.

DNA of the CDR3: TGCGCCAGCAGCTTGGCCGTGGGAGGGGCTCAAGAGACCCAGTACTTC. This gives the protein CASSLAVGGAQETQYF. The rearrangement joins TRBV5-1 to TRBJ2-5; 7 nucleotides agree with TRBD2. Trimming at V came to 0 bases and at J to 2 bases, leaving 7 bases not matched to a gene. This CDR3 has 16 residues. From germline, CDR1 is SGHRS and CDR2 YFSETQ.

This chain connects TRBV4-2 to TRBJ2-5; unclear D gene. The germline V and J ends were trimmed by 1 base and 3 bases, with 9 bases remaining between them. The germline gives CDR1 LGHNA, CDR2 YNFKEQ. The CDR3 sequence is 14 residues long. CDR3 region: CASSQVPSKETQYF. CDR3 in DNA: TGTGCCAGCAGCCAAGTCCCCTCAAAAGAGACCCAGTACTTC.

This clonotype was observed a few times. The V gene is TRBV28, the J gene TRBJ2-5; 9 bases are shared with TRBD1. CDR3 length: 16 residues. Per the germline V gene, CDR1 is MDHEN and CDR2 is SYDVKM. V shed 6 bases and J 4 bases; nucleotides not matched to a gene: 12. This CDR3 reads CASRQPGTGTRETQYF. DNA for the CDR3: TGTGCCAGCAGGCAGCCCGGGACAGGGACCCGAGAGACCCAGTACTTC.

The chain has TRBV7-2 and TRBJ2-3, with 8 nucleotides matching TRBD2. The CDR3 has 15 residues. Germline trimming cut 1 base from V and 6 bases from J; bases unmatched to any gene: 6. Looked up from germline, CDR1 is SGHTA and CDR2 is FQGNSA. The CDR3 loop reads CASSLGLLAGDTQYF. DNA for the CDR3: TGTGCCAGCAGCTTAGGTTTGCTAGCGGGCGATACGCAGTATTTT.

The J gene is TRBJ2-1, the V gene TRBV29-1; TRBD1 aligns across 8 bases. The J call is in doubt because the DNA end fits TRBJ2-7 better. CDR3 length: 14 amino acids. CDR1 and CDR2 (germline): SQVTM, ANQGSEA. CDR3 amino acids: CSVEGPGQGYEQYF. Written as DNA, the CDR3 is TGCAGCGTTGAAGGACCTGGACAGGGCTACGAGCAGTACTTC.

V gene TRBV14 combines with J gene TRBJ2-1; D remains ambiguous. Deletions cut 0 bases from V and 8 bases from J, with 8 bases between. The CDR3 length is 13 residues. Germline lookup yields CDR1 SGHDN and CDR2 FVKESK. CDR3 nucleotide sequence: TGTGCCAGCAGCCAAGAATCATACCATGAGCAGTTCTTC. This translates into CASSQESYHEQFF.

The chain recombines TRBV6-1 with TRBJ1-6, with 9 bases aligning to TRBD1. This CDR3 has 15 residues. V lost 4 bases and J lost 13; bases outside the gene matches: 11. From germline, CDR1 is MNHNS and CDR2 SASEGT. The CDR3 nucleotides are TGTGCCAGCAGTGGGTCCGGGACAGGGAGTTTGCCCCTCCACTTT. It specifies CASSGSGTGSLPLHF.

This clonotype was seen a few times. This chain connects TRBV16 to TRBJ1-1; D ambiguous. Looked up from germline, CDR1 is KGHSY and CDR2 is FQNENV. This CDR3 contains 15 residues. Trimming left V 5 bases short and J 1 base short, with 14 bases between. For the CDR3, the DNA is TGTGCCAGCAGCGCACTCCAAGGTGAGAACACTGAAGCTTTCTTT. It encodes CASSALQGENTEAFF. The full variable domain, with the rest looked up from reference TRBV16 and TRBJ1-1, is GEEVAQTPKHLVRGEGQKAKLYCAPIKGHSYVFWYQQVLKNEFKFLISFQNENVFDETGMPKERFSAKCLPNSPCSLEIQATKLEDSAVYFCASSALQGENTEAFFGQGTRLTVV.

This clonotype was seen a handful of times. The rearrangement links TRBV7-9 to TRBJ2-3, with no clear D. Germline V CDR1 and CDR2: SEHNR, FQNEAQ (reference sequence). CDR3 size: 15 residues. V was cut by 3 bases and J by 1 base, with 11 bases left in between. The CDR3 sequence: CASSFPGGGTDTQYF. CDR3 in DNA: TGTGCCAGCAGCTTTCCGGGTGGGGGCACAGATACGCAGTATTTT.

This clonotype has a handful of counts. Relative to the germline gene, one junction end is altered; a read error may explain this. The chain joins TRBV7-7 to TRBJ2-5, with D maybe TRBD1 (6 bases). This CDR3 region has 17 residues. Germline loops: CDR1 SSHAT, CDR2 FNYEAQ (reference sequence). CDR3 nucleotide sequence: TGTGCTAGCAGCTCGTCAACCGGGACATACAAGGAAGAGACCCAGTACTTC. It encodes CASSSSTGTYKEETQYF. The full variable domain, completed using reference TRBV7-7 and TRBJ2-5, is GAGVSQSPRYKVTKRGQDVTLRCDPISSHATLYWYQQALGQGPEFLTYFNYEAQPDKSGLPSDRFSAERPEGSISTLTIQRTEQRDSAMYRCASSSSTGTYKEETQYFGPGTRLLVL.

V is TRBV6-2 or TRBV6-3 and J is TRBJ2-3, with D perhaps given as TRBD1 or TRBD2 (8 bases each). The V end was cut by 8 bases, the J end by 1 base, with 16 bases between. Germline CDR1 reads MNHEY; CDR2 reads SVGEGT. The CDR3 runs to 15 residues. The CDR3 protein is CASGTGLAGTDTQYF. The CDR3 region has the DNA TGTGCCAGCGGGACAGGACTAGCCGGCACAGATACGCAGTATTTT.

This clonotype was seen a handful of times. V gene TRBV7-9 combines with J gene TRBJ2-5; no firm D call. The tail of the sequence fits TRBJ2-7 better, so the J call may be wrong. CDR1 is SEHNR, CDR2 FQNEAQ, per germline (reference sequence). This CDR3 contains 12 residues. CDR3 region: CASSFGESEQYF. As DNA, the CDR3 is TGTGCCAGCAGCTTTGGGGAATCCGAGCAGTACTTC.

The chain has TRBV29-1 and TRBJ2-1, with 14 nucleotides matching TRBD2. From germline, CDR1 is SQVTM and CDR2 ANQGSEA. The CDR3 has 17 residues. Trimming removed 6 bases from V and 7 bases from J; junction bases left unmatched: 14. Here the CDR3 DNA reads TGCAGCGTGGGACTAGCGGGAGAGGAGGGCTACAGGAATGAGCAGTTCTTC. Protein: CSVGLAGEEGYRNEQFF.

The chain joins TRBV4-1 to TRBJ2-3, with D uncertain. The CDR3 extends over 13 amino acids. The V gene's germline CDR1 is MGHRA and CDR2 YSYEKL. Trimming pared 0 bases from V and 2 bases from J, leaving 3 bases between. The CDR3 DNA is TGCGCCAGCAGCCAAGAATACACAGATACGCAGTATTTT. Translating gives CASSQEYTDTQYF.

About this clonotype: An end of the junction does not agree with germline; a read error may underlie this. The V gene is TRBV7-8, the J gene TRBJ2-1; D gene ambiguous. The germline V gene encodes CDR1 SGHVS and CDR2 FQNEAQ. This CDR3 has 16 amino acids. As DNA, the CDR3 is TGTGCCAGCAGCTTAGTCCGTGTAAGCTCCTACAATGAGCAGTTGTTC. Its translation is CASSLVRVSSYNEQLF.

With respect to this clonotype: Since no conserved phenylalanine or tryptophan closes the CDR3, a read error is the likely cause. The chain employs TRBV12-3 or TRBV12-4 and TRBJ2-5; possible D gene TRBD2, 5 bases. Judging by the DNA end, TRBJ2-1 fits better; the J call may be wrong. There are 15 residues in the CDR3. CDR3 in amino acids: CASSLGRDRYNEQFL. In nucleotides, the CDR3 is TGTGCCAGCAGTTTGGGCCGGGATAGGTACAATGAGCAGTTCCTC.

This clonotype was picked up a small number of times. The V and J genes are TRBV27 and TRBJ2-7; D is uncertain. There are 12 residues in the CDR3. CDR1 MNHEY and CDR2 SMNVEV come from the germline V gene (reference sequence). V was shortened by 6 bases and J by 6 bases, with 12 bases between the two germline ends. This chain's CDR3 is CASSITPGEQYF. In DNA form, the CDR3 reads TGTGCCAGCAGCATAACCCCGGGCGAGCAGTACTTC.

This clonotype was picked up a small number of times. In nucleotides, the CDR3 is TGTGCCAGTAGTATAGCAGGGACTGAAGCTTTCTTT. It specifies CASSIAGTEAFF. The rearrangement joins TRBV19 to TRBJ1-1, with a weak D call TRBD1 (5 bases). CDR3 length: 12 amino acids. V lost 1 base, J lost 5 bases, and 5 bases lay in between. CDR1 is LNHDA and CDR2 is SQIVND in the germline V gene (reference sequence).

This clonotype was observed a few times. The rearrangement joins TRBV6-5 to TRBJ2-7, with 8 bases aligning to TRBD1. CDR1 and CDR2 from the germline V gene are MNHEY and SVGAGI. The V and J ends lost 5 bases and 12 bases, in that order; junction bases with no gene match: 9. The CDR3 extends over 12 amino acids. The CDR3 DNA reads TGTGCCAGCAGTGCACCCCAGGGGGCCGTGTACTTC. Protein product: CASSAPQGAVYF.

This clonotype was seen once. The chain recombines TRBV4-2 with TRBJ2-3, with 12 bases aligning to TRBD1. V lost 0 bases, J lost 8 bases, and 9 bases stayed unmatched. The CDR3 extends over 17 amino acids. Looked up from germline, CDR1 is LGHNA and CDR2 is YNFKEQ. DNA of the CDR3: TGTGCCAGCAGCCAAGACATCGGGACAGGGGGCGCAGGTACGCAGTATTTT. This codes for CASSQDIGTGGAGTQYF.

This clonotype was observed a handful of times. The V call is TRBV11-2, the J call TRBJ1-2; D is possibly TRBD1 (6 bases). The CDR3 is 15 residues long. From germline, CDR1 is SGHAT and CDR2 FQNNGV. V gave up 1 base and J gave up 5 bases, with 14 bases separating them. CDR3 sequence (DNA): TGTGCCAGCAGCTTAGTATACAGGGCGTTTTATGGCTACACCTTC. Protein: CASSLVYRAFYGYTF.

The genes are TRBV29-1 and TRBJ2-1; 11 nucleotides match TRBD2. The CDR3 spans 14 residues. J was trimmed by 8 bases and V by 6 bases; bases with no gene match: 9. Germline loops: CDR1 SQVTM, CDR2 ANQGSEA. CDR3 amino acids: CSVGTSGSGYEQFF. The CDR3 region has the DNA TGCAGCGTAGGCACTAGCGGGAGTGGGTATGAGCAGTTCTTC.

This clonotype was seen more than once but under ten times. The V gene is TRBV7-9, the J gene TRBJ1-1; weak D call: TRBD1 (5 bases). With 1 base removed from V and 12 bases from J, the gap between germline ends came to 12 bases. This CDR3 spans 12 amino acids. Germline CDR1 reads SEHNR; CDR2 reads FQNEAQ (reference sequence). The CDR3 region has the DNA TGTGCCAGCAGCTTAGGGCAGGGTCCCACTTTCTTT. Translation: CASSLGQGPTFF.